The 20 T cell receptor beta chains below all came from one sample that was sequenced in a study of OX40 agonist ivuxolimab in advanced cancers. Profiled with immunoSEQ multiplex PCR; TCRdb holds only in-frame clones, not every one. The repertoire holds about 91,000 clones, with 84% as singletons. The sample was CD4+ or CD8+ T cells sorted from blood, taken in a trial of the OX40 agonist ivuxolimab. These receptors all stem from an adult with an advanced solid tumor such as melanoma, head and neck, liver or kidney cancer.

The chain couples TRBV5-4 to TRBJ1-1; 9 bases are a match to TRBD1. The CDR3 sequence is 15 residues long. The germline CDR1 and CDR2 sequences are SGHNT and YYREEE (reference sequence). Losses at the gene ends were 2 bases for V and 1 base for J; bases not matched to a gene: 3. CDR3 loop: CASSLQGAGNTEAFF. For the CDR3, the DNA is TGTGCCAGCAGCTTACAGGGGGCTGGGAACACTGAAGCTTTCTTT. Looking up the rest from reference TRBV5-4 and TRBJ1-1 gives the full variable domain: ETGVTQSPTHLIKTRGQQVTLRCSSQSGHNTVSWYQQALGQGPQFIFQYYREEENGRGNFPPRFSGLQFPNYSSELNVNALELDDSALYLCASSLQGAGNTEAFFGQGTRLTVV.

CDR3 in DNA: TGTGCCAGCAGTTCACAGGGGGGGAACACTGAAGCTTTCTTT. This gives the protein CASSSQGGNTEAFF. This sequence joins TRBV6-1 and TRBJ1-1, with 8 bases that match TRBD1. The length of the CDR3 is 14 residues. CDR1 and CDR2 from the germline V gene are MNHNS and SASEGT. The ends lost 5 bases at V and 1 base at J; junction bases unmatched: 3.

There are a few counts of this clone. The J gene is TRBJ1-5, the V gene TRBV6-1; D call uncertain. Deletions cut 5 bases from V and 9 bases from J, with 11 bases between. This CDR3 contains 12 residues. CDR1 MNHNS and CDR2 SASEGT come from the germline V gene. CDR3 loop: CASSQDVLPQHF. CDR3 DNA sequence: TGTGCCAGCAGTCAGGACGTGCTGCCCCAGCATTTT.

The rearrangement uses TRBV5-6 and TRBJ2-2; 9 positions match TRBD2. Germline CDR1 is SGHDT and CDR2 is YYEEEE. J gave up 1 base and V 4 bases, and 2 bases lay outside the gene matches. The CDR3 has 15 residues. The chain's CDR3 is CASSRGGVNTGELFF. In DNA form, the CDR3 reads TGTGCCAGCAGCCGCGGGGGGGTGAACACCGGGGAGCTGTTTTTT.

This clone was seen a single time. The chain links TRBV7-3 to TRBJ2-3; 9 bases align to TRBD2. This CDR3 has 16 amino acids. J gave up 3 bases and V 0 bases, and 4 bases lay outside the gene matches. Germline values: CDR1 SGHTA, CDR2 FQGTGA. This CDR3 reads CASSLTSGGLTDTQYF. In DNA, the CDR3 is TGTGCCAGCAGCTTAACTAGCGGGGGCCTAACAGATACGCAGTATTTT.

CDR3 sequence: CASSLRTGGDTGELFF. The CDR3 coding sequence is TGTGCCAGCAGCTTGAGGACAGGGGGCGACACCGGGGAGCTGTTTTTT. This chain links TRBV7-9 with TRBJ2-2, with 11 bases matching TRBD1. Germline assignment: CDR1 SEHNR and CDR2 FQNEAQ (reference sequence). J lost 3 bases, V lost 3 bases, and 3 bases had no gene match. The CDR3 extends over 16 amino acids.

The chain recombines TRBV2 with TRBJ1-4, with 8 bases identical to TRBD1. Germline values: CDR1 SNHLY, CDR2 FYNNEI. The CDR3 length is 14 residues. The V segment lost 3 bases and the J segment 8 bases; nucleotides outside the gene matches: 5. The CDR3, as DNA: TGTGCCAGCAGTGACGGACAGGGTGGGGAAAAACTGTTTTTT. Translating it yields CASSDGQGGEKLFF.

V usage is TRBV28 and J usage is TRBJ1-2, with TRBD1 identical over 7 bases. The CDR3 length is 13 residues. With V trimmed by 2 bases and J by 3 bases, 0 bases remained unmatched. The germline V gene has CDR1 MDHEN and CDR2 SYDVKM. The CDR3 spells CASSLGTDYGYTF. The CDR3 nucleotides are TGTGCCAGCAGTTTAGGGACAGACTATGGCTACACCTTC.

V and J are TRBV5-5 and TRBJ2-3; the D gene is possibly TRBD2 (6 bases). V was pared by 2 bases and J by 3 bases, with 19 bases between. The germline CDR1 and CDR2 sequences are SGHKS and YYEKEE (reference sequence). The CDR3 totals 17 residues. CDR3 sequence reads: CASSFQWATSFTDTQYF. DNA for the CDR3: TGTGCCAGCAGCTTCCAGTGGGCGACTAGTTTTACAGATACGCAGTATTTT.

This clone was recorded once. The CDR3 DNA reads as TGTGCCAGCAGCCGTGGACAGGGGGCTAACTATGGCTACACCTTC. Its protein product is CASSRGQGANYGYTF. The genes are TRBV7-9 and TRBJ1-2, with TRBD1 matching over 10 bases. CDR1 is SEHNR and CDR2 is FQNEAQ in the germline V gene (reference sequence). V dropped 5 bases and J dropped 0; count of bases not matched to a gene: 3. This CDR3 has 15 residues.

This chain uses TRBV5-5 with TRBJ2-3, with TRBD2 matching 7 bases. Per germline, CDR1 SGHKS and CDR2 YYEKEE (reference sequence). The CDR3 extends over 16 amino acids. J was trimmed by 2 bases and V by 0 bases; bases with no gene match: 6. The CDR3 nucleotides are TGTGCCAGCAGCTTGGCCCTAGCGGAGTACACAGATACGCAGTATTTT. This encodes CASSLALAEYTDTQYF.

The table lists this clone with a few counts. This rearrangement joins TRBV6-5 to TRBJ2-7; perhaps D is TRBD1 or TRBD2 (7 bases each). CDR1 is MNHEY, CDR2 SVGAGI, per germline. With 7 bases removed from V and 4 bases from J, the gap between germline ends came to 17 bases. The CDR3 spans 14 residues. The CDR3 loop reads CASKNDREGYEQYF. The CDR3 nucleotides read TGTGCCAGCAAGAACGACAGGGAGGGTTACGAGCAGTACTTC.

V usage is TRBV7-8 and J usage is TRBJ1-3; no clear D. Trimming removed 3 bases from V and 1 base from J, with 13 bases in between. The CDR3 length is 16 residues. The germline gives CDR1 SGHVS, CDR2 FQNEAQ. CDR3 bases: TGTGCCAGCAGCTTCGCCCCTCAAGCATCTGGAAACACCATATATTTT. Translation: CASSFAPQASGNTIYF.

The CDR3 reads CASSPWTRGTNEKLFF. CDR3 DNA sequence: TGTGCCAGCAGCCCTTGGACAAGGGGGACTAATGAAAAACTGTTTTTT. The J gene is TRBJ1-4, the V gene TRBV11-2, with D tentatively TRBD1 (6 bases). Germline values: CDR1 SGHAT, CDR2 FQNNGV. V was trimmed by 5 bases and J by 2 bases, leaving 15 bases between them. CDR3 length: 16 amino acids.

This clone was detected only once. The V and J genes are TRBV7-9 and TRBJ1-5; TRBD1 might be the D (5 bases). Trimming took off 1 base at V and 3 bases at J, with 7 bases between the two ends. The CDR3 is 14 amino acids. Germline assignment: CDR1 SEHNR and CDR2 FQNEAQ (reference sequence). The CDR3 nucleotides read TGTGCCAGCAGCTTAGTGACAGACAATCAGCCCCAGCATTTT. Translated: CASSLVTDNQPQHF.

The V call is TRBV19, the J call TRBJ1-4, with unresolved D. Per germline, CDR1 LNHDA and CDR2 SQIVND (reference sequence). CDR3 size: 16 residues. The V end lost 4 bases, the J end lost 2 bases, and 14 bases lay between the germline ends. The CDR3 nucleotides read TGTGCCAGTAGTAGACCTGCGCGAGAGACTAATGAAAAACTGTTTTTT. The encoded protein is CASSRPARETNEKLFF.

This clone was counted between two and nine times. V and J are TRBV28 and TRBJ1-6, with a possible D match to TRBD1 (5 bases). The CDR3 spans 14 residues. Germline lookup yields CDR1 MDHEN and CDR2 SYDVKM. The V end lost 4 bases, the J end lost 6 bases, and 10 bases lay between the germline ends. The CDR3 DNA sequence: TGTGCCAGCAGTTCCGGGACCGGTAATTCACCCCTCCACTTT. Translation: CASSSGTGNSPLHF.

This chain connects TRBV5-4 to TRBJ2-3; 8 bases fit TRBD2. Losses at the gene ends were 4 bases for V and 4 bases for J; bases not matched to a gene: 11. This CDR3 spans 16 amino acids. CDR1 is SGHNT and CDR2 is YYREEE in the germline V gene (reference sequence). The CDR3 nucleotides read TGTGCCAGCAGCCTGGCTCGGATAGCGGGGTCAGATACGCAGTATTTT. The encoded protein is CASSLARIAGSDTQYF.

The V gene is TRBV11-2, the J gene TRBJ2-1, with D maybe TRBD1 (5 bases). This CDR3 is 17 amino acids long. Germline V lookup: CDR1 SGHAT, CDR2 FQNNGV. Trimming shortened V by 2 bases and J by 0 bases, and 14 bases separated the two germline ends. This chain's CDR3 is CASSLTGRDSSYNEQFF. The CDR3 DNA follows: TGTGCCAGCAGCTTAACCGGGCGAGACAGCTCCTACAATGAGCAGTTCTTC. The full variable domain, with the rest looked up from reference TRBV11-2 and TRBJ2-1, is EAGVAQSPRYKIIEKRQSVAFWCNPISGHATLYWYQQILGQGPKLLIQFQNNGVVDDSQLPKDRFSAERLKGVDSTLKIQPAKLEDSAVYLCASSLTGRDSSYNEQFFGPGTRLTVL.

V gene TRBV20-1 combines with J gene TRBJ2-1; D possibly corresponds to TRBD1 (5 bases). Germline V gene data show CDR1 as DFQATT and CDR2 as SNEGSKA (reference sequence). The ends were cut back, 3 bases at V and 8 bases at J, with 8 bases in the middle. The CDR3 loop spans 11 amino acids. This chain's CDR3 is CSASQGYEQFF. The CDR3 DNA sequence: TGCAGTGCTAGTCAGGGCTATGAGCAGTTCTTC.